The 25 T cell receptor beta chains below all came from one sample that was sequenced in a study of STAT5B mutations in CD4+ large granular lymphocyte leukemia. Method: immunoSEQ multiplex PCR; TCRdb's copy keeps in-frame clones and lacks some. The table includes tens of thousands of clones, around 80% detected once. Sequencing was carried out using CD4+ T cells from blood buffy coats. These receptors were obtained from a human donor in good health.

The sample holds one count of this clone. The chain has TRBV12-5 and TRBJ1-6; D perhaps matches TRBD1 (6 bases). CDR1 is LGHNT, CDR2 FRNRAP, per germline. Trimming took off 1 base at V and 10 bases at J, with 14 bases between the two ends. CDR3 length: 15 amino acids. Here the CDR3 reads CASGLDPGDGSPLHF. In nucleotides, the CDR3 is TGTGCTAGTGGTTTGGATCCAGGGGATGGATCACCCCTCCACTTT.

CDR3 in amino acids: CASSWVGGGSPLHF. The CDR3 nucleotides read TGTGCCAGTAGTTGGGTAGGGGGAGGTTCACCCCTCCACTTT. The genes are TRBV19 and TRBJ1-6; possibly TRBD1 for D (6 bases). From germline, CDR1 is LNHDA and CDR2 SQIVND (reference sequence). The CDR3 runs 14 residues. V lost 5 bases and J lost 9, with 14 bases in between.

This clone was detected only once. This chain joins TRBV30 and TRBJ2-2; TRBD1 is a possible D gene (6 bases). The germline gives CDR1 GTSNPN, CDR2 SVGIG (reference sequence). Trimming cost V 3 bases and J 6 bases, with 17 bases left between them. The CDR3 extends over 15 amino acids. In nucleotides, the CDR3 is TGTGCCTGGAGAGGGACGGCCTCAGGGGCCGGGGAGCTGTTTTTT. Protein product: CAWRGTASGAGELFF.

The chain recombines TRBV5-1 with TRBJ1-1; D not resolved. The CDR3 totals 14 residues. In germline, CDR1 is SGHRS, CDR2 YFSETQ. V was pared by 1 base and J by 1 base, with 8 bases between. This chain's CDR3 is CASSLTVGNTEAFF. The CDR3 bases are TGCGCCAGCAGCTTGACGGTGGGGAACACTGAAGCTTTCTTT.

This clone appeared a few times. V gene TRBV5-6 combines with J gene TRBJ2-5; D gene uncertain. The CDR3 covers 13 residues. V was pared by 3 bases and J by 1 base, with 7 bases between. Per the germline V gene, CDR1 is SGHDT and CDR2 is YYEEEE. The CDR3 DNA reads as TGTGCCAGCAGCTCTCTAGGCCAAGAGACCCAGTACTTC. It codes for CASSSLGQETQYF.

The V gene is TRBV6-5, the J gene TRBJ2-2, with D possibly being TRBD1 (5 bases). The CDR3 runs to 15 residues. Germline V gene data show CDR1 as MNHEY and CDR2 as SVGAGI. Trimming left V 8 bases short and J 3 bases short, with 16 bases between. In DNA form, the CDR3 reads TGTGCCAGCGCCGCGGCCGGCAGGGACACCGGGGAGCTGTTTTTT. Protein sequence: CASAAAGRDTGELFF.

V usage is TRBV5-1 and J usage is TRBJ2-3; TRBD2 matches at 7 bases. J lost 5 bases, V lost 5 bases, and 11 bases had no gene match. The germline V gene has CDR1 SGHRS and CDR2 YFSETQ. The CDR3 is 15 amino acids. CDR3 amino acids: CASSGGGSGGDTQYF. The DNA of the CDR3 is TGCGCCAGCAGTGGTGGCGGGAGTGGTGGAGATACGCAGTATTTT.

The CDR3 DNA follows: TGTGCCAGCAGTTTATGGAAGGGGACTAGCGGGACGAATGAGCAGTTCTTC. This gives the protein CASSLWKGTSGTNEQFF. The rearrangement joins TRBV27 to TRBJ2-1; TRBD2 aligns across 13 bases. V dropped 1 base and J dropped 7; count of bases not matched to a gene: 7. Germline V lookup: CDR1 MNHEY, CDR2 SMNVEV (reference sequence). The CDR3 contains 17 residues.

This chain joins TRBV6-5 and TRBJ1-2; D is uncertain. Germline CDR1 reads MNHEY; CDR2 reads SVGAGI. V lost 8 bases, J lost 8 bases, and 21 bases lay in between. The CDR3 is 14 residues long. This CDR3 is CASLPKGQAGGYTF. The DNA of the CDR3 is TGTGCCAGCCTCCCTAAAGGGCAAGCTGGAGGCTACACCTTC.

The rearrangement links TRBV6-1 to TRBJ2-5, with unresolved D. V was cut by 10 bases and J by 4 bases, with 16 bases left in between. Per germline, CDR1 MNHNS and CDR2 SASEGT. The CDR3 consists of 13 residues. This CDR3 is CAITWLGRETQYF. In nucleotides, the CDR3 is TGTGCCATCACATGGTTAGGGCGAGAGACCCAGTACTTC.

This chain joins TRBV9 and TRBJ2-1; 7 positions agree with TRBD2. Germline CDR1 and CDR2: SGDLS and YYNGEE. The junction had 15 bases not matched to a gene; V was cut back by 2 bases and J by 7 bases. The CDR3 consists of 17 residues. Here the CDR3 DNA reads TGTGCCAGCAGCGTTGGAGCTACAGGACTAGTTGGGAATGAGCAGTTCTTC. Its protein is CASSVGATGLVGNEQFF. The full variable domain, rest sourced from reference TRBV9 and TRBJ2-1, is DSGVTQTPKHLITATGQRVTLRCSPRSGDLSVYWYQQSLDQGLQFLIQYYNGEERAKGNILERFSAQQFPDLHSELNLSSLELGDSALYFCASSVGATGLVGNEQFFGPGTRLTVL.

The V call is TRBV27, the J call TRBJ2-7; TRBD2 agrees at 10 bases. The germline gives CDR1 MNHEY, CDR2 SMNVEV (reference sequence). CDR3 length: 15 residues. V shed 3 bases, J shed 7 bases, and the junction held 9 bases outside the gene matches. The CDR3 is CASSLGAGGPREQYF. CDR3 nucleotides: TGTGCCAGCAGTTTGGGAGCGGGAGGGCCGCGAGAGCAGTACTTC.

V and J are TRBV28 and TRBJ1-5; D possibly corresponds to TRBD1 (5 bases). V lost 3 bases and J lost 4, with 13 bases in between. The CDR3 is 15 residues long. Germline lookup yields CDR1 MDHEN and CDR2 SYDVKM. The DNA for the CDR3 is TGTGCCAGCAGTTTGGTGGGCAGGGCTAATCAGCCCCAGCATTTT. Encoded protein: CASSLVGRANQPQHF.

V gene TRBV4-3 combines with J gene TRBJ2-2, with D perhaps matching TRBD1 (5 bases). Germline V gene lookup returns CDR1 LGHNA and CDR2 YSLEER. The CDR3 contains 17 residues. V was clipped by 1 base and J by 0 bases, with 12 bases between them. The CDR3 region has the DNA TGCGCCAGCAGCCAAGGACTGGGGCCCCCGAACACCGGGGAGCTGTTTTTT. Translated: CASSQGLGPPNTGELFF.

The rearrangement joins TRBV2 to TRBJ1-5; no firm D call. The length of the CDR3 is 14 residues. V was trimmed by 4 bases and J by 1 base, leaving 8 bases between them. The germline V gene has CDR1 SNHLY and CDR2 FYNNEI. For the CDR3, the DNA is TGTGCCAGCAGTGTAGGGAGGAGCAATCAGCCCCAGCATTTT. Translation gives CASSVGRSNQPQHF.

This clone has only one observation. The rearrangement links TRBV19 to TRBJ1-5, with 9 positions matching TRBD1. Trimming cost V 7 bases and J 4 bases; bases outside gene matches: 2. The germline gives CDR1 LNHDA, CDR2 SQIVND (reference sequence). The length of the CDR3 is 13 residues. CDR3 sequence (DNA): TGTGCCAGTACCGACAGGGGGAATCAGCCCCAGCATTTT. Residues: CASTDRGNQPQHF. Together with reference TRBV19 and TRBJ1-5, the CDR3 gives the full variable domain: DGGITQSPKYLFRKEGQNVTLSCEQNLNHDAMYWYRQDPGQGLRLIYYSQIVNDFQKGDIAEGYSVSREKKESFPLTVTSAQKNPTAFYLCASTDRGNQPQHFGDGTRLSIL.

The V call is TRBV4-1, the J call TRBJ1-6, with 9 bases that match TRBD1. This CDR3 has 19 amino acids. Germline V gene sequence: CDR1 MGHRA, CDR2 YSYEKL. V shed 1 base and J 9 bases; nucleotides not matched to a gene: 16. CDR3 nucleotides: TGCGCCAGCAGCCAAGGCGCTATCCTGGACAGGGGATTAGGTTCACCCCTCCACTTT. Encoded protein: CASSQGAILDRGLGSPLHF.

The chain links TRBV5-6 to TRBJ1-6; D unclear. The CDR3 is made up of 15 amino acids. CDR1 and CDR2 from the germline V gene are SGHDT and YYEEEE. V was shortened by 0 bases and J by 5 bases, with 9 bases between the two germline ends. The CDR3 DNA reads as TGTGCCAGCAGCTTGGGTCACGGGGATAATTCACCCCTCCACTTT. As protein: CASSLGHGDNSPLHF.

The CDR3 DNA sequence: TGTGCCAGCTCACCATACAGGGTTGCGGAGACCCAGTACTTC. Protein product: CASSPYRVAETQYF. The rearrangement links TRBV18 to TRBJ2-5, with D perhaps matching TRBD1 (6 bases). The CDR3 totals 14 residues. Per the germline V gene, CDR1 is KGHSH and CDR2 is LQKENI. With 2 bases removed from V and 5 bases from J, the gap between germline ends came to 12 bases.

The rearrangement links TRBV6-4 to TRBJ2-2; 9 bases agree with TRBD2. This CDR3 is built from 18 residues. Trimming removed 0 bases from V and 8 bases from J; junction bases left unmatched: 13. Looked up from germline, CDR1 is MRHNA and CDR2 is SNTAGT. The chain's CDR3 is CASSDSGAGGRRGGELFF. The DNA for the CDR3 is TGTGCCAGCAGTGACTCGGGAGCGGGAGGCCGGCGGGGGGGGGAGCTGTTTTTT.

This sequence joins TRBV6-5 and TRBJ2-5; tentatively, D is TRBD1 or TRBD2 (5 bases each). V was trimmed by 2 bases and J by 1 base, leaving 8 bases between them. The CDR3 totals 14 residues. Looked up from germline, CDR1 is MNHEY and CDR2 is SVGAGI. The DNA of the CDR3 is TGTGCCAGCAGTTACAGGGGACCCCAAGAGACCCAGTACTTC. It encodes CASSYRGPQETQYF.

The chain is built from TRBV7-8 and TRBJ2-7; tentative D call: TRBD2 (5 bases). Germline lookup yields CDR1 SGHVS and CDR2 FQNEAQ. V was pared by 2 bases and J by 0 bases, with 14 bases between. The CDR3 has 16 residues. The CDR3 loop is CASSLFSAPSSYEQYF. CDR3 coding DNA: TGTGCCAGCAGCTTATTTAGCGCACCGAGCTCCTACGAGCAGTACTTC.

This clone is a singleton in its sample. V and J are TRBV7-9 and TRBJ2-2; 7 bases are shared with TRBD2. Germline V gene lookup returns CDR1 SEHNR and CDR2 FQNEAQ (reference sequence). The CDR3 consists of 17 residues. V was pared by 2 bases and J by 3 bases, with 9 bases of the junction left unmatched. Written as DNA, the CDR3 is TGTGCCAGCAGCTTACCACGACTAGCAGTCGACACCGGGGAGCTGTTTTTT. Protein product: CASSLPRLAVDTGELFF.

CDR3 sequence reads: CASSPEGLAASLGDNEQFF. CDR3 coding DNA: TGTGCCAGCAGCCCAGAGGGACTAGCGGCAAGTTTGGGAGACAATGAGCAGTTCTTC. The chain uses TRBV14 and TRBJ2-1; 11 bases agree with TRBD2. The CDR3 consists of 19 residues. Trimming removed 4 bases from V and 5 bases from J; junction bases left unmatched: 16. Germline V gene data show CDR1 as SGHDN and CDR2 as FVKESK.

The rearrangement uses TRBV7-6 and TRBJ1-4; 8 bases agree with TRBD1. The CDR3 has 15 residues. Trimming at V came to 5 bases and at J to 7 bases, leaving 9 bases not matched to a gene. Germline V gene sequence: CDR1 SGHVS, CDR2 FNYEAQ. CDR3 protein: CASSPTGTGPEKLFF. CDR3 nucleotides: TGTGCCAGCAGCCCGACCGGGACAGGTCCTGAAAAACTGTTTTTT.